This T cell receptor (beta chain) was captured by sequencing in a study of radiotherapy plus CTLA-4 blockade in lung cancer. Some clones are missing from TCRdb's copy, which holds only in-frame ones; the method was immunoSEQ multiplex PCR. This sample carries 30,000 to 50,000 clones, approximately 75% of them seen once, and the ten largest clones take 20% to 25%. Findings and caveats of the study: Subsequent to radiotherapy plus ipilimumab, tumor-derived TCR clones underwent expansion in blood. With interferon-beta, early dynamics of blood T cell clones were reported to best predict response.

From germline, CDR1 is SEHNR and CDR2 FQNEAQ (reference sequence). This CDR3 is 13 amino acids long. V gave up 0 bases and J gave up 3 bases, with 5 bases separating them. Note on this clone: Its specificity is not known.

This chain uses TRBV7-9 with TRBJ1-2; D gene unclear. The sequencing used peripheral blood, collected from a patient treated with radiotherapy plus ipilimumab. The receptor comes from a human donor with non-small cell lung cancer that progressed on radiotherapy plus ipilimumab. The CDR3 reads CASSLARDYGYTF. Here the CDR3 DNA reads TGTGCCAGCAGCTTAGCGCGGGACTATGGCTACACCTTC.